This TCR beta chain was captured in a study of blood T cells in healthy people across ages (dated by TCRdb to between 2015 and 2017). Describing the broader study: In model experiments, roughly one uniquely barcoded TCR beta cDNA molecule per two T cells was captured by template switching. Age-related changes in TCR beta repertoire diversity were measured in the study by deep sequencing normalized with unique cDNA molecular identifiers. Four age groups were formed from the donors: young (average around 15 years), middle-aged (approximately 40), aged (about 62) and long-lived (less than 85). To avoid experimental bias, donors of different ages were spread randomly across the sequencing lanes. Using the same blood draw, the study looked at two additional independent replicas of 1 million unique cDNA reads for two donors, one aged 18 to 30 and the other aged 80 or older.

The germline V end is reduced by 1 base and the J end by 2 bases; junction bases left unmatched: 11. The germline V gene (reference sequence) supplies CDR1 SEHNR and CDR2 FQNEAQ. The CDR3 spans 18 residues, from the cysteine through the phenylalanine. CDR3 DNA is the only sequence kept; it has 54 bases, read in frame from the first base. Of note for this clonotype: Its antigen has not been determined. The input lacks base qualities; no much larger clone sits a single base away.

Libraries were prepared through 5' RACE. A second PCR of roughly 7 to 11 cycles was performed with a sample-barcoded 5' primer and a J-beta primer mix. A template-switch 5' adaptor carrying 12 random nucleotides introduced a unique molecular identifier onto each TCR beta cDNA molecule. Each sample yielded at least 2.5 million CDR3-containing paired-end reads. The Mint cDNA synthesis kit, primed by a TRBC-specific oligonucleotide, was used to synthesize first-strand cDNA from all RNA. Following uracil-DNA glycosylase treatment, all cDNA underwent a first 18-cycle PCR with the universal primers M1SS and BC2_uni_R. The study's own analysis went as follows. For normalization, 1 million high-quality reads were randomly selected from each sample, with every read carrying a distinct molecular identifier. Instead of being binned into consensus sequences, reads that shared molecular identifiers were thrown out. MiTCR, set to a Q25 quality threshold and the strictest error-elimination algorithm, was used for CDR3 identification, clonotype clustering and error correction. A nonparametric unseen species model using Euler transformation provided a lower-bound estimate of total TCR beta diversity. TCRdb reworked the public reads: Q25 trimming with fastp, MiXCR clone assembly, productive beta chains retained. Rows merge per CDR3 protein into single entries with the most common DNA and genes. Clone size and V and J calls follow TCRdb, not the original study. The sample table lists 1.8 million or so distinct CDR3 sequences, 30% to 40% of them with a count of one. The top ten clones comprise 23% of the sample.

Donors were under 40 systemically healthy Caucasian individuals from Russia aged roughly 6 to 90 years. Each donor gave around 9.8 milliliters of peripheral blood, collected into EDTA-treated Vacutainer tubes. Ficoll-Paque density-gradient centrifugation was used to isolate PBMCs, with at least 6.5 million per sample. Total RNA was extracted from PBMCs with Trizol reagent, with at least 5 micrograms obtained per sample. The percentages of naive CD45RAhigh/CD27high T cells were determined by flow cytometry on a PBMC aliquot from every donor. What the research found in general, with its limitations: As age increased, observed TCR beta diversity per million T cells dropped in a roughly linear way, and a significant reduction was already evident by age roughly 40. Total diversity estimates from one million sequenced T cells were considered lower bounds and underestimates. A strong correlation was found between observed TCR beta diversity and the percentage of naive T cells measured by flow cytometry. Bulk unsorted PBMC profiling prevented conclusive comparison of naive and antigen-experienced compartments. Compared with the aged group, the long-lived group had more naive CD4+ T cells, fewer expanded clones and increased TCR diversity, a pattern suggesting age selection. Donor CMV infection status was unknown, potentially confounding age-related changes in expanded clonotypes.

The TCR sequence derives from a human donor in good health. The receptor chain draws on TRBV7-9 and TRBJ2-3; TRBD1 aligns with 8 central bases. The sample consisted of blood. The sequenced DNA is TGTGCCAGCAGCTTAGGTTTACAGACAGGGGCCCTCACAGATACGCAGTATTTT. This is translated as CASSLGLQTGALTDTQYF.